The text below deals with one T cell receptor (beta chain). Its antigen is unidentified. Amplification used 60 Vbeta primers and 13 Jbeta primers. The repertoire was sequenced with immunoSEQ multiplex PCR; TCRdb's copy has only in-frame clones and lacks some. The profile shows approximately 130,000 clones, approximately 77% of them singletons. The data were taken from a study of cytomegalovirus exposure and HLA in healthy donors. V lost 5 bases, J lost 1 base, and 3 bases stayed unmatched. Germline CDR1 reads SGHNT; CDR2 reads YENEEA. The CDR3 loop spans 14 amino acids. Overall study results and limits: A later analysis showed HLA-associated TCR beta chains outstripping equally common others in clonal expansion. Indistinguishable V segments, including TRBV6-2 and TRBV6-3, were excluded.

The sequenced sample was PBMCs. This sequence originates from a young man in good health and CMV-seronegative. This sequence joins TRBV11-3 and TRBJ2-3; 7 nucleotides agree with TRBD2. The CDR3 DNA reads as TGTGCCAGCAGCCGACTAGCCGGCACAGATACGCAGTATTTT. The encoded protein is CASSRLAGTDTQYF.